This T cell receptor beta chain was found in a study of control samples from healthy donors and cancer patients. This table comes from immunoSEQ multiplex PCR, and its TCRdb copy is limited to in-frame clones, with some not included. The table includes 120,000 or so clones, 75% to 95% detected once. V lost 8 bases and J lost 7; bases outside the gene matches: 6. The CDR3 spans 13 residues. Germline V lookup: CDR1 MNHEY, CDR2 SVGAGI. Sequencing was carried out using blood. The V gene is TRBV6-5, the J gene TRBJ1-5; the match to TRBD1 covers 9 bases. The origin of this receptor is a man between 18 and 35 years old in good health. CDR3 protein: CASEDRGGQPQHF. The CDR3 bases are TGTGCCAGCGAGGACAGGGGAGGACAGCCCCAGCATTTT.